This T cell receptor beta chain comes out of a study of shared clonotypes between healthy human individuals. This table comes from immunoSEQ multiplex PCR, and its TCRdb copy is limited to in-frame clones, with some not included. The repertoire includes about 1.1 million clones, approximately 80% of them detected once, and under 0.6% sits in the top ten. With 1 base clipped from V and 6 bases from J, the junction kept 11 bases outside the gene matches. The germline V gene encodes CDR1 LGHNA and CDR2 YNFKEQ. This CDR3 contains 17 residues. Worth noting for this clone: What it binds is unknown.

General study points: Sample collection involved blood only; tissue repertoires are likely different.

V and J are TRBV4-2 and TRBJ2-1; 8 bases are shared with TRBD2. Sequences were obtained from memory CD4+ T cells from PBMCs. Subset given: CD45RA-negative fraction. This receptor was obtained from a man between 18 and 29 years old in good health. Some clones in this sample may be carry-over from other donors' samples. CDR3 nucleotides: TGTGCCAGCAGCCAAGGTAGTTTGGCGGGAGGTGGCAATGAGCAGTTCTTC. Protein sequence: CASSQGSLAGGGNEQFF.